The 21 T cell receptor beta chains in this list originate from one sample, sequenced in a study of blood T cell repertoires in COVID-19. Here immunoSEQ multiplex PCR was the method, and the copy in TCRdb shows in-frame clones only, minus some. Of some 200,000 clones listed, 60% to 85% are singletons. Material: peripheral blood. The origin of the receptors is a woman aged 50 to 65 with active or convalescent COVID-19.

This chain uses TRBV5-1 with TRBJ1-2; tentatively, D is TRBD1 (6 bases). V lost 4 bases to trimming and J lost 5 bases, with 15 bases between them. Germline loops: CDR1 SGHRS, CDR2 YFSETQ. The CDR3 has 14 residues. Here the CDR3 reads CASSDPGQTYGYTF. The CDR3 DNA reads TGCGCCAGCAGCGATCCGGGACAAACTTATGGCTACACCTTC.

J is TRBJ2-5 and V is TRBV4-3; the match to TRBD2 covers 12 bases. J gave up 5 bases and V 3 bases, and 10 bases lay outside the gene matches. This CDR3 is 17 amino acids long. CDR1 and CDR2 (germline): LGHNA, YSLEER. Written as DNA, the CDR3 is TGCGCCAGCAGCCAGGCGGCTAGCGGGGGGGCCGGGGAGACCCAGTACTTC. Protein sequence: CASSQAASGGAGETQYF.

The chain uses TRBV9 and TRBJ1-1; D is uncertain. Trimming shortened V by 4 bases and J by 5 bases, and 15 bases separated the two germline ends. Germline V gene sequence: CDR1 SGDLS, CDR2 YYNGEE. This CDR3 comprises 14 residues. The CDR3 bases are TGTGCCAGCAGCTCTACCCACGGGTTGACTGAAGCTTTCTTT. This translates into CASSSTHGLTEAFF.

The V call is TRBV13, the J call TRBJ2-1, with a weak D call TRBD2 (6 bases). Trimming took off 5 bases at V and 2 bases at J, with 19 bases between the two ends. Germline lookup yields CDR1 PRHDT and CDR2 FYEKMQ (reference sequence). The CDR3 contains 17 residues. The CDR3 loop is CASSTGGGRRAYNEQFF. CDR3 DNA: TGTGCCAGCAGCACCGGGGGAGGCAGAAGAGCCTACAATGAGCAGTTCTTC.

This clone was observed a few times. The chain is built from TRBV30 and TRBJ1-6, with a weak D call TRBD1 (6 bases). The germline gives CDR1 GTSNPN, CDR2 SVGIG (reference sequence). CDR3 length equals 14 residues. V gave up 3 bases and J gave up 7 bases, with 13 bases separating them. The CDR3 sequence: CAWSAGTLNSPLHF. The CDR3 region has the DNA TGTGCCTGGAGCGCCGGGACACTGAATTCACCCCTCCACTTT.

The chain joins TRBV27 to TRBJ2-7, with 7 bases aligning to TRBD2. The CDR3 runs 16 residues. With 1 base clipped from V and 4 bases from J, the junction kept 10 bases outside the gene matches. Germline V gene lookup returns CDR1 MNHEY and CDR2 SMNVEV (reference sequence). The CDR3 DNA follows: TGTGCCAGCAGTTTATGGGGGGGACGAAACTCTTACGAGCAGTACTTC. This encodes CASSLWGGRNSYEQYF.

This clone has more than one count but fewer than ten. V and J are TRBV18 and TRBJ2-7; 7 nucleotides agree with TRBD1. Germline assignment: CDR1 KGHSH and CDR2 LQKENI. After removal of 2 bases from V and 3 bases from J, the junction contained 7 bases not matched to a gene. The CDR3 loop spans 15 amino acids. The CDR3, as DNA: TGTGCCAGCTCACCAACTTGGACAGGCAACTACGAGCAGTACTTC. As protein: CASSPTWTGNYEQYF.

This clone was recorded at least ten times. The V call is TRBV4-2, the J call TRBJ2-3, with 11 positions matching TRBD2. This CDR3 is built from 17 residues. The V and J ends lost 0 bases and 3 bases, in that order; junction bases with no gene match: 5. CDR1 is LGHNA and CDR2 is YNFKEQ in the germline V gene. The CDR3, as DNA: TGTGCCAGCAGCCAAGAGGGTCTAGCGGGGGGAACAGATACGCAGTATTTT. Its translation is CASSQEGLAGGTDTQYF.

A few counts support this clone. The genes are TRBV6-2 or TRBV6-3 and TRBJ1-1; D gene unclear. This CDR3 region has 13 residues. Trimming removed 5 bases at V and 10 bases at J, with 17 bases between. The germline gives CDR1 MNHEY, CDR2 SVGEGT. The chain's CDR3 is CASSRAAAPGAFF. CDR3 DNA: TGTGCCAGCAGTCGTGCCGCCGCCCCCGGAGCTTTCTTT.

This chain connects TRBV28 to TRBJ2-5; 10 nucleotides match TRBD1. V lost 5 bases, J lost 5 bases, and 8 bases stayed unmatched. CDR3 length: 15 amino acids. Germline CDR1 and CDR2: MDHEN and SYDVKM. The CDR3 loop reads CASSERQGAGETQYF. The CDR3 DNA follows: TGTGCCAGCAGTGAAAGACAGGGGGCCGGGGAGACCCAGTACTTC.

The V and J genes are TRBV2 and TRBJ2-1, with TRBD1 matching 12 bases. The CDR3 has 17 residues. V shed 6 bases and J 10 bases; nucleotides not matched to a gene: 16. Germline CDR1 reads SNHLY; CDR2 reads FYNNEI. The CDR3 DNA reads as TGTGCCAGCAGATCCCTGGCCCCGGGACAGGGGGCAGGAGAGCAGTTCTTC. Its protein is CASRSLAPGQGAGEQFF. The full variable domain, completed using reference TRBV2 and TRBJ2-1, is EPEVTQTPSHQVTQMGQEVILRCVPISNHLYFYWYRQILGQKVEFLVSFYNNEISEKSEIFDDQFSVERPDGSNFTLKIRSTKLEDSAMYFCASRSLAPGQGAGEQFFGPGTRLTVL.

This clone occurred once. CDR3 amino acids: CASSLAGAQNYGYTF. In DNA form, the CDR3 reads TGTGCCAGCAGTTTAGCGGGGGCGCAAAACTATGGCTACACCTTC. The chain recombines TRBV27 with TRBJ1-2, with D tentatively TRBD1 (6 bases). The CDR3 is 15 residues long. The germline V gene encodes CDR1 MNHEY and CDR2 SMNVEV (reference sequence). Trimming cost V 2 bases and J 2 bases, with 12 bases left between them.

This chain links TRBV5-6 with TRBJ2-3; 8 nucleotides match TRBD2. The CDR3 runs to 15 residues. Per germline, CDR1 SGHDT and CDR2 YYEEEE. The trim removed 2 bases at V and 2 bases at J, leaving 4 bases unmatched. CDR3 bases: TGTGCCAGCAGCTTCGGGGGGGCCCCCACAGATACGCAGTATTTT. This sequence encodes CASSFGGAPTDTQYF.

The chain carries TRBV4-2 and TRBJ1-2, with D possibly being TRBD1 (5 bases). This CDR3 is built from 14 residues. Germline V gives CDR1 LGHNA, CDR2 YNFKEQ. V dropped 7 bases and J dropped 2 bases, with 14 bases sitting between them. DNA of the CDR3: TGTGCCAGCACCCCGACAGACCCAAACTATGGCTACACCTTC. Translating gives CASTPTDPNYGYTF.

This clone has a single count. CDR3 in amino acids: CASSQRQAVDTEAFF. The CDR3 DNA reads TGTGCCAGCAGCCAAAGACAGGCGGTGGACACTGAAGCTTTCTTT. The V gene is TRBV7-8, the J gene TRBJ1-1, with D tentatively TRBD1 (6 bases). The CDR3 is 15 residues long. V was cut by 5 bases and J by 3 bases, with 16 bases left in between. Germline lookup yields CDR1 SGHVS and CDR2 FQNEAQ.

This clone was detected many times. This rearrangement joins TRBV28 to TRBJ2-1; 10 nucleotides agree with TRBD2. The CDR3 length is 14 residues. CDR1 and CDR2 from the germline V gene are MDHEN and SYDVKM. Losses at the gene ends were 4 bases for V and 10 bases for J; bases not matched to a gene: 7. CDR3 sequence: CASSSGTSEGEQFF. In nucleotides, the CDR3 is TGTGCCAGCAGTTCCGGGACTAGCGAAGGGGAGCAGTTCTTC.

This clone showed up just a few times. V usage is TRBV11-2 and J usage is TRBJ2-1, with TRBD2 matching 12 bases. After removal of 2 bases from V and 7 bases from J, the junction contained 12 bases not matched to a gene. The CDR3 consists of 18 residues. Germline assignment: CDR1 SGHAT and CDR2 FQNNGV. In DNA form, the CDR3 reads TGTGCCAGCAGCTTACATCCTACTAGCGGGAGGATCGAGAATGAGCAGTTCTTC. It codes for CASSLHPTSGRIENEQFF.

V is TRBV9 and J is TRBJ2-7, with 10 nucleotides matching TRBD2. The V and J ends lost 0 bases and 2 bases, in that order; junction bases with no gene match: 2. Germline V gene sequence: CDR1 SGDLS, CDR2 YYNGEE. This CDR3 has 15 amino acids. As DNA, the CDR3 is TGTGCCAGCAGCGTAGGGACTAGCGGAACCTACGAGCAGTACTTC. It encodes CASSVGTSGTYEQYF. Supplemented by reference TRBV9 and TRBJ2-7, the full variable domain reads DSGVTQTPKHLITATGQRVTLRCSPRSGDLSVYWYQQSLDQGLQFLIQYYNGEERAKGNILERFSAQQFPDLHSELNLSSLELGDSALYFCASSVGTSGTYEQYFGPGTRLTVT.

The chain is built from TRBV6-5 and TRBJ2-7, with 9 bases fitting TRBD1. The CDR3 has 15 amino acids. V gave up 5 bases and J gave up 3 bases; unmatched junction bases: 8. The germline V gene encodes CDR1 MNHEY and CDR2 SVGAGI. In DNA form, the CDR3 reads TGTGCCAGCAGTAACCCGGGACAGGGAAACTACGAGCAGTACTTC. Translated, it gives CASSNPGQGNYEQYF.

Here the CDR3 DNA reads TGTGCCAGCAGGGATTCCGCAGGGGGCGACTATGGCTACACCTTC. This encodes CASRDSAGGDYGYTF. The V gene is TRBV7-8, the J gene TRBJ1-2; TRBD1 aligns across 8 bases. The germline V gene encodes CDR1 SGHVS and CDR2 FQNEAQ. Losses at the gene ends were 6 bases for V and 3 bases for J; bases not matched to a gene: 9. The CDR3 is 15 residues long.

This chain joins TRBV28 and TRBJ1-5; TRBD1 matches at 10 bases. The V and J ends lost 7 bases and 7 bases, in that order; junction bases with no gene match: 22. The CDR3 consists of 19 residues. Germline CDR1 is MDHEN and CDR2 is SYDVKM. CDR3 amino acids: CASTLMGQGSGPLSQPQHF. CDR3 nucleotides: TGTGCCAGCACCTTAATGGGACAGGGGAGCGGGCCCCTATCGCAGCCCCAGCATTTT.